The T cell receptor beta chain described here comes from a study of CD8 T cells in Susac syndrome. RNA, at roughly 0.5 to 1 ug, was reverse transcribed with random hexamers. Amplification of the TCR beta CDR3 was carried out by immunoSEQ multiplex PCR, which spanned a total of 54 Vbeta and 13 Jbeta segments. TCRdb ran MiXCR on the immunoSEQ multiplex PCR reads and lists one entry per CDR3 protein. The data contain around 170,000 distinct CDR3 sequences, approximately 95% of them singletons. Losses at the gene ends were 6 bases for V and 4 bases for J; bases not matched to a gene: 7. The CDR3 consists of 14 residues. The germline gives CDR1 KGHSH, CDR2 LQKENI.

This clonotype originated in a human donor with Susac syndrome. Sequencing was carried out using CD4+ T cells from PBMCs. This rearrangement joins TRBV18 to TRBJ1-2; TRBD1 aligns across 8 bases. The CDR3 coding sequence is TGTGCCAGCTCCGCTCCCGACAGGGGCTATGGCTACACCTTC. Translated: CASSAPDRGYGYTF.